Detailed here is one T cell receptor (beta chain). The antigen is not known. The run depth of the assay was deep. The authors loaded around 190 ng DNA, 28,000 or so T cell genomes, into sorted-subset replicate PCRs. Produced via immunoSEQ multiplex PCR; TCRdb's table is partial and in-frame only. The sample consists of about 2 million clones, about 95% of them appearing once. This specimen comes from a study of shared clonotypes between healthy human individuals. For the study at large: CD4 naive and memory got three plates each, CD8 naive two, CD8 memory one. Regarding the study as a whole: Sharing across four donors was highest in naive CD4 (about 5%) and lowest in memory CD8 (roughly 0.4%).

The CDR3 is made up of 11 amino acids. The germline gives CDR1 GTSNPN, CDR2 SVGIG (reference sequence). Trimming stripped 0 bases from V and 8 bases from J, with 5 bases between. Terminally differentiated effector memory CD45RA+ cells were left out of the naive CD8 fraction, which was CD45RO-negative and positively selected for CCR7. This TCR was sampled from a man aged 18 to 29 in good health. The V and J genes are TRBV30 and TRBJ2-1; D is unclear. The sample consisted of naive CD8+ T cells sorted from blood. CDR3: CAWSVQYEQFF. DNA for the CDR3: TGTGCCTGGAGTGTACAGTATGAGCAGTTCTTC. Looking up the rest from reference TRBV30 and TRBJ2-1 gives the full variable domain: SQTIHQWPATLVQPVGSPLSLECTVEGTSNPNLYWYRQAAGRGLQLLFYSVGIGQISSEVPQNLSASRPQDRQFILSSKKLLLSDSGFYLCAWSVQYEQFFGPGTRLTVL.